This passage covers 8 T cell receptor beta chains from one sample sequenced in a study of blood T cell repertoires in COVID-19. Method: immunoSEQ multiplex PCR; TCRdb's copy keeps in-frame clones and lacks some. Of 200,000 to 250,000 clones listed, over 75% are singletons. Sequencing was carried out using PBMCs or T cells enriched from blood (not recorded which). All receptors come from a woman aged 30 to 39 who had been exposed to COVID-19.

The chain links TRBV6-2 or TRBV6-3 to TRBJ2-2; 8 bases agree with TRBD2. Germline V gives CDR1 MNHEY, CDR2 SVGEGT. This CDR3 contains 16 residues. Trimming took 2 bases from V and 4 from J; bases not matched to a gene: 6. CDR3 in amino acids: CASSYEGTRGTGELFF. Here the CDR3 DNA reads TGTGCCAGCAGTTACGAGGGGACTAGAGGCACCGGGGAGCTGTTTTTT.

The genes are TRBV5-1 and TRBJ2-7; a weak D match, TRBD1 (5 bases). The CDR3 covers 13 residues. V was cut by 4 bases and J by 3 bases, with 11 bases left in between. Germline V gene sequence: CDR1 SGHRS, CDR2 YFSETQ. CDR3 sequence (DNA): TGCGCCAGCAGCCAGGGCCGGAGCTACGAGCAGTACTTC. It encodes CASSQGRSYEQYF. Full variable domain (outside the CDR3, taken from reference TRBV5-1 and TRBJ2-7): KAGVTQTPRYLIKTRGQQVTLSCSPISGHRSVSWYQQTPGQGLQFLFEYFSETQRNKGNFPGRFSGRQFSNSRSEMNVSTLELGDSALYLCASSQGRSYEQYFGPGTRLTVT.

A single count supports this clone. The chain is built from TRBV27 and TRBJ2-7; tentatively, D is TRBD2 (6 bases). The V gene lost 10 bases and the J gene lost 2 bases, with 9 bases spanning the gap. CDR3 size: 11 residues. Per germline, CDR1 MNHEY and CDR2 SMNVEV (reference sequence). CDR3 residues: CATGEPYEQYF. CDR3 DNA: TGTGCCACGGGGGAACCCTACGAGCAGTACTTC.

V and J are TRBV28 and TRBJ1-2; tentatively, D is TRBD1 (5 bases). The CDR3 loop spans 15 amino acids. V dropped 3 bases and J dropped 4 bases, with 15 bases sitting between them. The germline V gene encodes CDR1 MDHEN and CDR2 SYDVKM. CDR3 in DNA: TGTGCCAGCAGTTTGTCTTGGGGGGACTCCTATGGCTACACCTTC. It encodes CASSLSWGDSYGYTF.

This clone was detected only once. The rearrangement links TRBV19 to TRBJ1-5; D is undetermined. This CDR3 spans 15 amino acids. V shed 5 bases and J shed 4 bases, with 15 bases lying between them. Germline loops: CDR1 LNHDA, CDR2 SQIVND (reference sequence). The DNA for the CDR3 is TGTGCCAGTAGTGGCGGATCTCGTAGGAATCAGCCCCAGCATTTT. Its translation: CASSGGSRRNQPQHF. Drawing the rest from reference TRBV19 and TRBJ1-5, the complete variable domain is DGGITQSPKYLFRKEGQNVTLSCEQNLNHDAMYWYRQDPGQGLRLIYYSQIVNDFQKGDIAEGYSVSREKKESFPLTVTSAQKNPTAFYLCASSGGSRRNQPQHFGDGTRLSIL.

The chain combines TRBV19 with TRBJ2-2; D is possibly TRBD1 (5 bases). The CDR3 has 11 amino acids. The germline V gene has CDR1 LNHDA and CDR2 SQIVND (reference sequence). V gave up 6 bases and J gave up 7 bases, with 6 bases separating them. CDR3 loop: CASRGHGELFF. DNA for the CDR3: TGTGCCAGTAGGGGGCACGGGGAGCTGTTTTTT. The variable domain in full, completed from reference TRBV19 and TRBJ2-2, reads DGGITQSPKYLFRKEGQNVTLSCEQNLNHDAMYWYRQDPGQGLRLIYYSQIVNDFQKGDIAEGYSVSREKKESFPLTVTSAQKNPTAFYLCASRGHGELFFGEGSRLTVL.

The J gene is TRBJ2-4, the V gene TRBV9; a possible D gene is TRBD1 (6 bases). Germline V CDR1 and CDR2: SGDLS, YYNGEE. V gave up 3 bases and J gave up 8 bases, with 15 bases separating them. The CDR3 is 14 residues long. The CDR3, as DNA: TGTGCCAGCAGCGGTGGCGGCAGGGGTTACATTCAGTACTTC. This gives the protein CASSGGGRGYIQYF.

The V call is TRBV2, the J call TRBJ2-7, with 9 positions matching TRBD1. Germline-derived CDR1 and CDR2 are SNHLY and FYNNEI. This CDR3 comprises 12 residues. V lost 7 bases and J lost 8; bases outside the gene matches: 6. In DNA form, the CDR3 reads TGTGCCAGCACCGGGACAGGGTCTAAGCAGTACTTC. It codes for CASTGTGSKQYF.